These 13 T cell receptor beta chains were all obtained from the same sample, sequenced in a study of blood T cell repertoires in COVID-19. Assay: immunoSEQ multiplex PCR; the TCRdb copy retains only in-frame clones and omits some. Among some 150,000 clones, 87% were seen once, and the ten largest hold 0.75% to 0.95%. The sequenced material came from peripheral blood. The source is a woman aged 50 to 60 with acute or convalescent COVID-19.

On this clone itself: Its ends do not fully match the called genes, so a read error is possible. J is TRBJ2-7 and V is TRBV7-2, with TRBD1 identical over 9 bases. The CDR3 is 13 residues long. Germline CDR1 and CDR2: SGHTA and FQGNSA. The CDR3 DNA reads TGTGCCAGCAGCTATACGACACAGGGGGCTCAGGACTTC. Encoded protein: CASSYTTQGAQDF.

The sample holds one count of this clone. V and J are TRBV25-1 and TRBJ2-5, with 7 bases fitting TRBD1. The length of the CDR3 is 14 residues. V lost 4 bases and J lost 5; bases outside the gene matches: 7. The germline CDR1 and CDR2 sequences are MGHDK and SYGVNS. The CDR3 DNA reads as TGTGCCAGCAGTGCCGCAGGGGGTACGGAGACCCAGTACTTC. It specifies CASSAAGGTETQYF.

This chain uses TRBV4-1 with TRBJ1-4; 7 bases align to TRBD1. V was pared by 6 bases and J by 7 bases, with 5 bases of the junction left unmatched. There are 13 residues in the CDR3. The germline V gene has CDR1 MGHRA and CDR2 YSYEKL. The CDR3 here is CASRYTGAEKLFF. DNA for the CDR3: TGCGCCAGCAGGTACACAGGGGCTGAAAAACTGTTTTTT.

The chain is built from TRBV9 and TRBJ1-4; D is possibly TRBD1 (6 bases). The CDR3 is made up of 16 amino acids. V lost 0 bases, J lost 1 base, and 10 bases lay in between. Germline CDR1 reads SGDLS; CDR2 reads YYNGEE. The CDR3 protein is CASSVAQGLTNEKLFF. The CDR3 coding sequence is TGTGCCAGCAGCGTAGCTCAGGGGCTAACTAATGAAAAACTGTTTTTT.

The chain combines TRBV4-1 with TRBJ2-3; perhaps TRBD1 as D (5 bases). V lost 2 bases and J 1 base, leaving 7 bases between the germline ends. This CDR3 region has 14 residues. Germline V CDR1 and CDR2: MGHRA, YSYEKL. The CDR3 is CASSQFRGTDTQYF. CDR3 DNA: TGCGCCAGCAGCCAATTCAGGGGCACAGATACGCAGTATTTT.

This chain connects TRBV11-3 to TRBJ2-1; 8 positions match TRBD2. The CDR3 has 16 amino acids. J was trimmed by 2 bases and V by 0 bases; bases with no gene match: 3. Germline CDR1 SGHNT, CDR2 YENEEA. In DNA form, the CDR3 reads TGTGCCAGCAGCTTAGAGGGGGGACTAGCCTACAATGAGCAGTTCTTC. Translating it yields CASSLEGGLAYNEQFF.

The chain has TRBV10-1 and TRBJ1-4, with TRBD1 identical over 8 bases. In germline, CDR1 is WNHNN, CDR2 SYGVQD (reference sequence). The V segment lost 8 bases and the J segment 7 bases; nucleotides outside the gene matches: 6. The CDR3 spans 13 residues. CDR3 sequence: CASPRGRAEKLFF. CDR3 in DNA: TGCGCCAGCCCCAGGGGGCGGGCTGAAAAACTGTTTTTT.

DNA for the CDR3: TGTGCCAGCCAGACTAGCTATTACAATGAGCAGTTCTTC. It translates to CASQTSYYNEQFF. The chain employs TRBV3-1 (or the pseudogene TRBV3-2) and TRBJ2-1, with 7 positions matching TRBD2. The CDR3 is made up of 13 amino acids. V lost 8 bases to trimming and J lost 4 bases; unmatched junction nucleotides: 5. Germline V gene sequence: CDR1 LGHDT, CDR2 YNNKEL (reference sequence).

This clone was found once. The chain joins TRBV19 to TRBJ2-7; 9 positions match TRBD2. Germline CDR1 is LNHDA and CDR2 is SQIVND (reference sequence). The CDR3 runs to 16 residues. The V gene end was trimmed by 4 bases and the J gene end by 5 bases; junction bases not matched to a gene: 12. The CDR3: CASSTSPGLAWDEQYF. DNA for the CDR3: TGTGCCAGTAGTACTTCGCCGGGACTAGCTTGGGACGAGCAGTACTTC. Together with reference TRBV19 and TRBJ2-7, the CDR3 gives the full variable domain: DGGITQSPKYLFRKEGQNVTLSCEQNLNHDAMYWYRQDPGQGLRLIYYSQIVNDFQKGDIAEGYSVSREKKESFPLTVTSAQKNPTAFYLCASSTSPGLAWDEQYFGPGTRLTVT.

The rearrangement uses TRBV2 and TRBJ2-5; 7 bases match TRBD1. The trim removed 7 bases at V and 3 bases at J, leaving 8 bases unmatched. The germline V gene encodes CDR1 SNHLY and CDR2 FYNNEI. The CDR3 is 14 residues long. The chain's CDR3 is CASMPGQVKETQYF. DNA for the CDR3: TGTGCCAGCATGCCTGGACAGGTAAAAGAGACCCAGTACTTC.

The chain recombines TRBV20-1 with TRBJ2-2; a possible D gene is TRBD1 (6 bases). The CDR3 is 14 residues long. Germline-derived CDR1 and CDR2 are DFQATT and SNEGSKA (reference sequence). Trimming removed 3 bases from V and 4 bases from J, with 12 bases in between. CDR3: CSASTDRITGELFF. CDR3 sequence (DNA): TGCAGTGCTAGTACAGACAGGATCACCGGGGAGCTGTTTTTT.

The rearrangement uses TRBV7-6 and TRBJ2-3, with 10 bases identical to TRBD1. The CDR3 is 16 amino acids. The ends lost 5 bases at V and 4 bases at J; junction bases unmatched: 9. Germline values: CDR1 SGHVS, CDR2 FNYEAQ. CDR3 sequence: CASSPHRDRGADTQYF. CDR3 DNA: TGTGCCAGCAGCCCACACCGGGACAGGGGTGCAGATACGCAGTATTTT.

The gene calls are TRBV29-1 and TRBJ2-1, with TRBD1 identical over 7 bases. CDR3 size: 13 residues. Per the germline V gene, CDR1 is SQVTM and CDR2 is ANQGSEA. The ends lost 7 bases at V and 5 bases at J; junction bases unmatched: 8. The CDR3 loop is CSGDRVEDNEQFF. The CDR3 DNA follows: TGCAGCGGCGACAGGGTGGAGGACAATGAGCAGTTCTTC.